Given below is one T cell receptor (beta chain) in context. This sample stems from a study of blood T cell repertoires in COVID-19. The overall study: T cells, B-cell-depleted T cells, or PBMCs provided the cDNA or gDNA that served as material.

As handled by the study authors: Amplified reference gene primers provided the basis for estimating nucleated cell counts. TCRdb's copy holds only in-frame clones and misses some; the assay was immunoSEQ multiplex PCR. V and J calls and clone size are as listed in that table; D and trimming were resolved from the DNA. The table includes 95,000 to 100,000 clones, 85% detected once. Germline CDR1 and CDR2: SGHVS and FNYEAQ. Unmatched junction bases numbered 6, after V lost 2 bases and J lost 5 bases. The CDR3 is 15 residues long. The TCR sequence derives from a woman aged 70-85 years with active or convalescent COVID-19. Sequencing was carried out using peripheral blood. The chain combines TRBV7-6 with TRBJ2-3; 8 bases agree with TRBD2. Here the CDR3 reads CASSLREGRIDTQYF. The CDR3 nucleotides read TGTGCCAGCAGCTTACGGGAGGGCCGTATAGATACGCAGTATTTT.